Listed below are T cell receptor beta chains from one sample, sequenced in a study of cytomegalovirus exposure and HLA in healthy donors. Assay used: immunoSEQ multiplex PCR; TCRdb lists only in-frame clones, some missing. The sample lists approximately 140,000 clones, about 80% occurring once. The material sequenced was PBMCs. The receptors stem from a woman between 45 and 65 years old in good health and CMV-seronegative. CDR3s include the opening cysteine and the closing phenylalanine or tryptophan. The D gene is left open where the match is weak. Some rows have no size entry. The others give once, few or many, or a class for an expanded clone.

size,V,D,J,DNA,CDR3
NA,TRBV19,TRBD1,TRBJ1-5,TGTGCCAGTACCCGGGGACAGGGAAAACAGCCCCAGCATTTT,CASTRGQGKQPQHF
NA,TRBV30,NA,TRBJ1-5,TGTGCCTGGAGCCAACCGGACAGCACCAATCAGCCCCAGCATTTT,CAWSQPDSTNQPQHF
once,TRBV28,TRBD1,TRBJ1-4,TGTGCCAGCAGTTTATACAGGGGCTCCGAAAAACTGTTTTTT,CASSLYRGSEKLFF
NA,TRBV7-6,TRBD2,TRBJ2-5,TGTGCCAGCAGCCTAGGGACTAGCGGAATCCAAGAGACCCAGTACTTC,CASSLGTSGIQETQYF
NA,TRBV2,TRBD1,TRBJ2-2,TGTGCCTGCAGGGGGCTGGCCGGGGAGCTGTTTTTT,CACRGLAGELFF
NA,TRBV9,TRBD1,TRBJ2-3,TGTGCCAGCAGCGGGGGGACAGGGGGCATATTCACAGATACGCAGTATTTT,CASSGGTGGIFTDTQYF
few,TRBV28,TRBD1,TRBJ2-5,TGTGCCAGTGCGACGACGGCCCTAGGGGGCAGGGAGACCCAGTACTTC,CASATTALGGRETQYF
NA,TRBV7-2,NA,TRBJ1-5,TGTGCCAGCAGCGCTCAAGGTGGGGCCGGCAATCAGCCCCAGCATTTT,CASSAQGGAGNQPQHF
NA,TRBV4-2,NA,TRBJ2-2,TGTGCCAGCAGCCAAGCGTTGGGGAGCGGGGAGCTGTTTTTT,CASSQALGSGELFF
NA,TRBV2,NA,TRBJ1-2,TGTGCCAGCAGTCAAACCCGGGGCTACACCTTC,CASSQTRGYTF
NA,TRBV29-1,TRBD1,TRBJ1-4,TGCAGCTTGGGTTCCAACAGGGGCTGTTGCCCCAAGGAAAAACTGTTTTTT,CSLGSNRGCCPKEKLFF
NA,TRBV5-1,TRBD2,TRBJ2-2,TGCGCCAGCAGCTTGGTACTAGCGGGAGAGGCGGAGACCGGGGAGCTGTTTTTT,CASSLVLAGEAETGELFF
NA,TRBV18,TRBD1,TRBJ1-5,TGTGCCAGCTCAGAAGTCGAAAGTACAGGGGGCTCCAGCAATCAGCCCCAGCATTTT,CASSEVESTGGSSNQPQHF
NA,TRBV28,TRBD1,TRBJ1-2,TGTGCCAGCAGCCTCCGGGACAGGGGTTCGGGCTATGGCTACACCTTC,CASSLRDRGSGYGYTF
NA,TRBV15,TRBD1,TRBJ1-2,TGTGCCACCAGCAGAGATGGGACAGCCTTCTATGGCTACACCTTC,CATSRDGTAFYGYTF
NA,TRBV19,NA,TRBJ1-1,TGTGCCAGTAGTATCCTGGACAGCCCTAACACTGAAGCTTTCTTT,CASSILDSPNTEAFF
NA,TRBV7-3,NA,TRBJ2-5,TGTGCCAGCAGCTTAGGAGGGAGAGGTGGGCAAGAGACCCAGTACTTC,CASSLGGRGGQETQYF
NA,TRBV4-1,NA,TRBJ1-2,TGCGCCAGCAGCCCCCGCCCAGGGGATTATGGCTACCCCTTC,CASSPRPGDYGYPF
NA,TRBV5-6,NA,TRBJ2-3,TGTGCCAGCAGCTTCTTAGGACCTCAGGGGGATACGCAGTATTTT,CASSFLGPQGDTQYF
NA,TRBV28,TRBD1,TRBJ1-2,TGTGCCAGCCGGGGGACAGGGAACAACTATGGCTACACCTTC,CASRGTGNNYGYTF
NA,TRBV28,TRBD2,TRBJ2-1,TGTGCCAGCAGTATCCCTAGCGGTAGTGAGCAGTTCTTC,CASSIPSGSEQFF
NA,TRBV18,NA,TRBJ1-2,TGTGCCAGCTCACCAGAGACGTCTAGCTATGGCTACACCTTC,CASSPETSSYGYTF
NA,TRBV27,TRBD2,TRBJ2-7,TGTGCCACCCAAAGCGGGATTGGGCCCTACGAGCAGTACTTC,CATQSGIGPYEQYF
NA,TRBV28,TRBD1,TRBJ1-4,TGTGCCACAGCCCCGGGACAGCATAATGAAAAACTGTTTTTT,CATAPGQHNEKLFF
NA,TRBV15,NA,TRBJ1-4,TGTGCCACCAGCAGAGATTGGGGAGGTACTAATGAAAAACTGTTTTTT,CATSRDWGGTNEKLFF
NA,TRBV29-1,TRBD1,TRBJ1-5,TGCAGCGTTGCTTCGACCGGGACAGCAGGCAATCAGCCCCAGCATTTT,CSVASTGTAGNQPQHF
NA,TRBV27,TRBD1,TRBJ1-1,TGTGCCAGCAGTTCAGGGGGGCAGGGGGGCACTGAAGCTTTCTTT,CASSSGGQGGTEAFF
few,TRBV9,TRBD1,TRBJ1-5,TGTGCCAGCAGCGTAGCGGGACAGGGGGACCAGCCCCAGCATTTT,CASSVAGQGDQPQHF
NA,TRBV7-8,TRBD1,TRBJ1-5,TGTGCCAGCAGCTTAGCGACAGGGAGCAATCAGCCCCAGCATTTT,CASSLATGSNQPQHF
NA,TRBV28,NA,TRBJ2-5,TGTGCCAGCAGTTTGCTGGACAGCATTGGGGAGACCCAGTACTTC,CASSLLDSIGETQYF
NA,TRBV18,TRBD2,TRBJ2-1,TGTGCCAGCTCACCACCCCCTCTAGCGGCTGACAATGAGCAGTTCTTC,CASSPPPLAADNEQFF
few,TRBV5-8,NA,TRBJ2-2,TGTGCCTGCAAGGCCGGGAGAACGAACACCGGGGAGCTGTTTTTT,CACKAGRTNTGELFF
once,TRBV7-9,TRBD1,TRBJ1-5,TGTGCCAGCAGCCTCCGCAGGGACAGATATAGCAATCAGCCCCAGCATTTT,CASSLRRDRYSNQPQHF
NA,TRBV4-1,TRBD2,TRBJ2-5,TGCGCCAGCAGCTTTGGACTAGCGGGAGCTGGCGAGACCCAGTACTTC,CASSFGLAGAGETQYF
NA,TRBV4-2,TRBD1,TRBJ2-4,TGTGCCAGCGAAGACAGGGCAAACGGCAGAGAAAACATTCAGTACTTC,CASEDRANGRENIQYF
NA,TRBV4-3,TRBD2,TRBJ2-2,TGCGCCAGCAGCCAAGATGGTGGACTAGCGGGAGACACCGGGGAGCTGTTTTTT,CASSQDGGLAGDTGELFF
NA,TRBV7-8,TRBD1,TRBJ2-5,TGTGCCAGCAGCCTGACAGGGGGCTCCGGAGAGACCCAGTACTTC,CASSLTGGSGETQYF
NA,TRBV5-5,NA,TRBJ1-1,TGTGCCAGCAGCTTTTGGCAGAACACTGAAGCTTTCTTT,CASSFWQNTEAFF
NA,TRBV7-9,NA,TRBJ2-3,TGTGCCAGCAGGCCATCGGGCACAGATACGCAGTATTTT,CASRPSGTDTQYF
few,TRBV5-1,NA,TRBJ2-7,TGCGCCAGCAGCCTTCAACAAGAGCAGTACTTC,CASSLQQEQYF
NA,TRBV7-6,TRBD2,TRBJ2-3,TGTGCCAGCAGCTTTGCGGGAGGAAACACAGATACGCAGTATTTT,CASSFAGGNTDTQYF
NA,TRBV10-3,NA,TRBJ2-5,TGTGCCAGCGGTCGGCAAGAGACCCAGTACTTC,CASGRQETQYF
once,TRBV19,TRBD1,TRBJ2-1,TGTGCCAGTAGTATGCTGGGCAGGGGGCCTCTTGAGCAGTTCTTC,CASSMLGRGPLEQFF
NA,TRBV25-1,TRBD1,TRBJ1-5,TGTGCCAGCAAAGAGACAGGGAGCAATCAGCCCCAGCATTTT,CASKETGSNQPQHF
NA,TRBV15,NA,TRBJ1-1,TGTGCCACCAGCAGGTCAGGGTTCATGAACACTGAAGCTTTCTTT,CATSRSGFMNTEAFF
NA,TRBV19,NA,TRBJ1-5,TGTGCCAGTAGGGGGGGGGACTTTAGCAATCAGCCCCAGCATTTT,CASRGGDFSNQPQHF
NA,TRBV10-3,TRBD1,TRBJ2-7,TGTGCCATTCAGACAGGGACCACCTACGAGCAGTACTTC,CAIQTGTTYEQYF
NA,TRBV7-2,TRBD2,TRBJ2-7,TGTGCCAGCAGCCAAACTAGCGGGAGTTACGAGCAGTACTTC,CASSQTSGSYEQYF
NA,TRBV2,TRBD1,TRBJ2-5,TGTGCCAGCAGGCCACAGGGGGGAGAGACCCAGTACTTC,CASRPQGGETQYF
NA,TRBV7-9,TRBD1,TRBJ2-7,TGTGCCAGCAGCTCGCAGGGGGCGGGGAGCTCCTACGAGCAGTACTTC,CASSSQGAGSSYEQYF
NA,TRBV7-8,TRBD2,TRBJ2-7,TGTGCCAGCGGGTGGGGAGGGCGGGCTAGCTCCTACGAGCAGTACTTC,CASGWGGRASSYEQYF
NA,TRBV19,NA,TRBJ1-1,TGTGCCAGTAGTATAATAGAGAACACTGAAGCTTTCTTT,CASSIIENTEAFF
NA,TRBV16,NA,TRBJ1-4,TGTGCCAGCAGCCAATCCGGACAGATTAATGAAAAACTGTTTTTT,CASSQSGQINEKLFF
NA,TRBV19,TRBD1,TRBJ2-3,TGTGCCAGTAGTATTGCCGGGACAGATTACTCAGATACGCAGTATTTT,CASSIAGTDYSDTQYF
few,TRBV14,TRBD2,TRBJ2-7,TGTGCCAGCGGCTGGGGCGGGAGTAGCTACGAGCAGTACTTC,CASGWGGSSYEQYF